This TCR beta chain was captured by sequencing in a study of CD8 T cells in ankylosing spondylitis. General study results and limits: Significant enrichment of disease-linked clones was reported in matched ankylosing spondylitis synovial fluid. Seemingly characteristic of ankylosing spondylitis blood was a TCR beta motif consisting of about 8 highly homologous variants. Earlier literature documents some of the motif variants in reactive arthritis synovial fluid and blood.

Germline V gene lookup returns CDR1 DFQATT and CDR2 SNEGSKA (reference sequence). The CDR3 runs 15 residues. V was clipped by 7 bases and J by 1 base; unmatched bases: 7. This clonotype occurred a few times. Its cognate antigen is unknown. Quantitative barcoded 5'-RACE was used to prepare TCR beta libraries. TCRdb analysed the 5' RACE reads with MiXCR anew, one entry per CDR3 protein. Of 750,000 to 850,000 distinct CDR3 sequences listed, 12% are singletons. The source of this sequence is a male donor with ankylosing spondylitis. The chain joins TRBV20-1 to TRBJ2-2; 9 bases agree with TRBD1. The source material was blood, either unsorted or a sorted T cell fraction (not recorded which). CDR3 in DNA: TGCAGTGTACAGGGGGGACAGGGGAACACCGGGGAGCTGTTTTTT. Its protein is CSVQGGQGNTGELFF.